This TCR beta chain comes out of a study of beta chain features in type 1 diabetes. From germline, CDR1 is SGHAT and CDR2 FQNNGV. The CDR3 runs to 15 residues. V was clipped by 6 bases and J by 3 bases; unmatched bases: 8. This clone has only a few counts. Its specificity is unknown. cDNA synthesis used the whole RNA isolate, giving expressed TCRB sequences. Method: immunoSEQ multiplex PCR; TCRdb's copy keeps in-frame clones and lacks some. The sample has about 340,000 clones, 13% seen once. Whole-study findings and limits: In every one of the four CD4+ subsets, TCRB CDR3s were moderately but significantly shorter in Type 1 diabetes patients. cDNA-based reads could over-represent cells with high TCR expression.

V and J are TRBV11-2 and TRBJ2-3, with 8 bases fitting TRBD1. The TCR was taken from a woman aged 18-30 years with type 1 diabetes. The material sequenced was naive CD4+ T cells from blood. CDR3 protein: CASSHGTGLTDTQYF. In DNA form, the CDR3 reads TGTGCCAGCAGTCATGGGACAGGACTGACAGATACGCAGTATTTT. Complete variable domain (other parts from reference TRBV11-2 and TRBJ2-3): EAGVAQSPRYKIIEKRQSVAFWCNPISGHATLYWYQQILGQGPKLLIQFQNNGVVDDSQLPKDRFSAERLKGVDSTLKIQPAKLEDSAVYLCASSHGTGLTDTQYFGPGTRLTVL.